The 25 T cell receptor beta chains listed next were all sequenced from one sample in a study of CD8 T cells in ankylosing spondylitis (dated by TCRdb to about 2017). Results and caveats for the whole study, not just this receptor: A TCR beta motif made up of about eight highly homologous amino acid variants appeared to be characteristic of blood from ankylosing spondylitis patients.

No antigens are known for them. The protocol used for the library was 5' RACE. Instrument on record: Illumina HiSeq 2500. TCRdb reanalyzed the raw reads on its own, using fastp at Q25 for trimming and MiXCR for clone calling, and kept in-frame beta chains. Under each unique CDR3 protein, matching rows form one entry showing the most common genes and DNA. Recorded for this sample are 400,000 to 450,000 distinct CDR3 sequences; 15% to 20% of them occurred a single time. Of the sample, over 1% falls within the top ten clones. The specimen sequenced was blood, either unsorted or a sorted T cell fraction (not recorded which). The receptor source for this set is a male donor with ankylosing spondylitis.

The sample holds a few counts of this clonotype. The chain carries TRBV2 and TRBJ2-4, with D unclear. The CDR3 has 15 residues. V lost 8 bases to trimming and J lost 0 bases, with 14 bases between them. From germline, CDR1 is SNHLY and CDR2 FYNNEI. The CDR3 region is CASAQDLIAKNIQYF. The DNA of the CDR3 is TGTGCCAGCGCTCAGGATTTAATAGCCAAAAACATTCAGTACTTC.

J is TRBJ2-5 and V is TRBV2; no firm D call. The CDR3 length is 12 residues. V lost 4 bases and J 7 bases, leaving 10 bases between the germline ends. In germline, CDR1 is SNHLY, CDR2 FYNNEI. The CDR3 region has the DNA TGTGCCAGCAGTGCAGGCGCGACGACCCAGTACTTC. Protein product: CASSAGATTQYF.

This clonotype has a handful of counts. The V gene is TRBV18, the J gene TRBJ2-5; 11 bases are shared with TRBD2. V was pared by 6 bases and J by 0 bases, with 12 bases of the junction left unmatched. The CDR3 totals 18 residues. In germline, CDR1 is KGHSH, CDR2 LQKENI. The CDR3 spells CASSPIAGGLSYQETQYF. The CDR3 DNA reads TGTGCCAGCTCGCCAATAGCGGGAGGGCTCTCGTACCAAGAGACCCAGTACTTC.

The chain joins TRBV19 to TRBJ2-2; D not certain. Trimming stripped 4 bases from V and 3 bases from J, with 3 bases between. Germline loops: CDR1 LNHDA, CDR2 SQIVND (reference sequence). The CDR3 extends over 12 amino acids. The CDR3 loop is CASSTDTGELFF. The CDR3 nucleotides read TGTGCCAGTAGTACGGACACCGGGGAGCTGTTTTTT.

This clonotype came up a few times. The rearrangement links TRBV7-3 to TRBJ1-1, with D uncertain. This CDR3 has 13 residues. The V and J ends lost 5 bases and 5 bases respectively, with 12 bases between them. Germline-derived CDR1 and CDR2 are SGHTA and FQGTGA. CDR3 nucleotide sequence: TGTGCCAGCAGCCAAGACCGGGAGACTGAAGCTTTCTTT. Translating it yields CASSQDRETEAFF.

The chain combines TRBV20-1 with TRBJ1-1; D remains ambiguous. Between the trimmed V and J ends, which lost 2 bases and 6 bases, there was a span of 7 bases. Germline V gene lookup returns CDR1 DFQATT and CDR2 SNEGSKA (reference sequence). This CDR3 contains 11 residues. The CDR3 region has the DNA TGCAGTGCTAGAAAAGAGGCTGAAGCTTTCTTT. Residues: CSARKEAEAFF.

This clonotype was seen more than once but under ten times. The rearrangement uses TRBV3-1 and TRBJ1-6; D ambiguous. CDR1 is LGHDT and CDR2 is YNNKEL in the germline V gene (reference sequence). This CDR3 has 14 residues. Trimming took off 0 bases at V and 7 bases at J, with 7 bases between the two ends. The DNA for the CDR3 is TGTGCCAGCAGCCAAGAGGCGTGGAATTCACCCCTCCACTTT. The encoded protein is CASSQEAWNSPLHF.

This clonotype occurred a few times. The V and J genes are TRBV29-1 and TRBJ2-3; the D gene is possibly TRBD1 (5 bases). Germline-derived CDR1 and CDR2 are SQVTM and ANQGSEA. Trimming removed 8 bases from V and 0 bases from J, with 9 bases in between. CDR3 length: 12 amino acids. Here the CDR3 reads CSSDRSTDTQYF. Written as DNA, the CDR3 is TGCAGCTCTGACAGAAGCACAGATACGCAGTATTTT.

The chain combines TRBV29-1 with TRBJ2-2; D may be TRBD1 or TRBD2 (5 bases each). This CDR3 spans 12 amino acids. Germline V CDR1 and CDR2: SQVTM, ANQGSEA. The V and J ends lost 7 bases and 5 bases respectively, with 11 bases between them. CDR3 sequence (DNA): TGCAGCGCCAACTGGGGGACCGGGGAGCTGTTTTTT. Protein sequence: CSANWGTGELFF.

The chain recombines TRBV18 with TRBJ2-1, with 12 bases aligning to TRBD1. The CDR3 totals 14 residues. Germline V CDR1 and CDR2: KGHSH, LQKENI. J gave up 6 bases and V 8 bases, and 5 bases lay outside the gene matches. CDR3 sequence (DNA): TGTGCCAGCGCGGGACAGGGGGCGCTCAATGAGCAGTTCTTC. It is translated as CASAGQGALNEQFF.

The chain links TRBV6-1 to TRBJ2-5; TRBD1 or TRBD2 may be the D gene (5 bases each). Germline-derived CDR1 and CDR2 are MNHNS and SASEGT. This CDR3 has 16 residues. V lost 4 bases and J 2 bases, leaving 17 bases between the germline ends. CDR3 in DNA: TGTGCCAGCAGTGGGATCGGGAAGGGGAGACAAGAGACCCAGTACTTC. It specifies CASSGIGKGRQETQYF.

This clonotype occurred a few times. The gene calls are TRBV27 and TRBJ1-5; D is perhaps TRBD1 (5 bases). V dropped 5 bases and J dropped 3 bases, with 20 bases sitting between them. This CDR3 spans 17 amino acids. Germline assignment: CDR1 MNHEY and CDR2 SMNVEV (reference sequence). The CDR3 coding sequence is TGTGCCAGCAGTCCCAGTCCCGGACGAGGGACCAATCAGCCCCAGCATTTT. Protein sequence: CASSPSPGRGTNQPQHF.

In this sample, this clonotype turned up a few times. CDR3 in DNA: TGTGCCAGCAGCTGGGAGGGGCGAATCTACAATGAGCAGTTCTTC. Protein sequence: CASSWEGRIYNEQFF. V is TRBV12-3 or TRBV12-4 and J is TRBJ2-1; the match to TRBD2 covers 7 bases. With V trimmed by 6 bases and J by 3 bases, 8 bases remained unmatched. The CDR3 totals 15 residues.

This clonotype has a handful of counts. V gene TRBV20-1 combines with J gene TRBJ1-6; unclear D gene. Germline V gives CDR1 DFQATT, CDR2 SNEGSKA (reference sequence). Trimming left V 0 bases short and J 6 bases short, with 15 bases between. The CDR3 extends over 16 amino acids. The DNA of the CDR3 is TGCAGTGCTAGAGATAGCCACAAGGCCCGTAATTCACCCCTCCACTTT. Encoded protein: CSARDSHKARNSPLHF.

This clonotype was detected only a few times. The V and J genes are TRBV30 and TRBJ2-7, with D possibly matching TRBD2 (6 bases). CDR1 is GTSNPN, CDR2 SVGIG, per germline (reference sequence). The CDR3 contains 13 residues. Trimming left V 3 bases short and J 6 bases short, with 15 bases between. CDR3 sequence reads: CAWSRELAGEQYF. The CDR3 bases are TGTGCCTGGAGCAGAGAACTAGCTGGCGAGCAGTACTTC.

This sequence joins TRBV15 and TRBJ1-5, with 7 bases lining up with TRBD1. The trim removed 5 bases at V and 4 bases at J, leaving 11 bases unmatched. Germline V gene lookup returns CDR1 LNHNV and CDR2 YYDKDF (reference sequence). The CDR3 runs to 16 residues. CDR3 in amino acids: CATSSWTGIENQPQHF. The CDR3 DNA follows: TGTGCCACCAGCTCTTGGACAGGCATCGAAAATCAGCCCCAGCATTTT.

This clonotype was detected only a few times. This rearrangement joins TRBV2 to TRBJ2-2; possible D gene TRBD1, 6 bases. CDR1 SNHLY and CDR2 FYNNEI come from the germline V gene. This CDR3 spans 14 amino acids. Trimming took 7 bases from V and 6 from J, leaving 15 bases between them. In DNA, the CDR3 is TGTGCCAGCAATACAGGGATCAAGGCCGGGGAGCTGTTTTTT. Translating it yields CASNTGIKAGELFF. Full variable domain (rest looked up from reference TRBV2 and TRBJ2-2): EPEVTQTPSHQVTQMGQEVILRCVPISNHLYFYWYRQILGQKVEFLVSFYNNEISEKSEIFDDQFSVERPDGSNFTLKIRSTKLEDSAMYFCASNTGIKAGELFFGEGSRLTVL.

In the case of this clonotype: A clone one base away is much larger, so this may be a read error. The CDR3 nucleotides are TGCGCCAGCAGCTGGCCCACAGATACGCAGTATTTT. As protein: CASSWPTDTQYF. The chain carries TRBV5-1 and TRBJ2-3, with unresolved D. V gave up 3 bases and J gave up 2 bases, with 4 bases separating them. Germline V gene data show CDR1 as SGHRS and CDR2 as YFSETQ. CDR3 length: 12 amino acids. The full variable domain, in which reference TRBV5-1 and TRBJ2-3 provide the parts outside the CDR3, is KAGVTQTPRYLIKTRGQQVTLSCSPISGHRSVSWYQQTPGQGLQFLFEYFSETQRNKGNFPGRFSGRQFSNSRSEMNVSTLELGDSALYLCASSWPTDTQYFGPGTRLTVL.

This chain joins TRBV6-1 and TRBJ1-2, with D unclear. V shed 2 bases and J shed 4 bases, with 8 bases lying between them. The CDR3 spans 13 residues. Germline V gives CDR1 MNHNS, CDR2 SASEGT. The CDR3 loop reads CASSERQFYGYTF. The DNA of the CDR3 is TGTGCCAGCAGTGAAAGGCAGTTCTATGGCTACACCTTC.

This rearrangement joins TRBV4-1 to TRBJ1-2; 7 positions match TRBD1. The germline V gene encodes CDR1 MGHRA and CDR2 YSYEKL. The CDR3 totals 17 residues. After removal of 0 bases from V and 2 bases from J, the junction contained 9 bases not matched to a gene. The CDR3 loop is CASSQDTPTGYNYGYTF. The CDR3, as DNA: TGCGCCAGCAGCCAAGATACACCGACAGGGTACAACTATGGCTACACCTTC.

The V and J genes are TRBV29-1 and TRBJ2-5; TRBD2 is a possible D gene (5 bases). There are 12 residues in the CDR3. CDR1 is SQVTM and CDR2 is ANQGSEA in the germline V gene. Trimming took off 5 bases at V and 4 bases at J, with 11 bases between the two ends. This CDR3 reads CSVRGSGETQYF. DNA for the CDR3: TGCAGCGTTCGGGGATCCGGAGAGACCCAGTACTTC.

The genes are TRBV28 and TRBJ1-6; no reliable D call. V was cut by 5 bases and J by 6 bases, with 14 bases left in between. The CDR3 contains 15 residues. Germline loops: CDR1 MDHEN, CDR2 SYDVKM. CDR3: CASSTPTHLNSPLHF. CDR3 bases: TGTGCCAGCAGTACCCCCACTCATCTTAATTCACCCCTCCACTTT.

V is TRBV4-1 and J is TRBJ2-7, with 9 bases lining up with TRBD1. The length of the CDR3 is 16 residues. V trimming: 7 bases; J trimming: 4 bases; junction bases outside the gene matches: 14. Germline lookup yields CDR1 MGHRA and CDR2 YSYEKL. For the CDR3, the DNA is TGCGCCAGCAACTCAGACCCCGGGACAGGGCAGTACGAGCAGTACTTC. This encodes CASNSDPGTGQYEQYF.

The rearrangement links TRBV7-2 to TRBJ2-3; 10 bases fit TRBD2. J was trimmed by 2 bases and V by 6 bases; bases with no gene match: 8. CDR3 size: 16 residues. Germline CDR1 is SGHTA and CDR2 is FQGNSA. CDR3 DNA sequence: TGTGCCAGCAGGAAAAGGAGCGGGAGGGCCACAGATACGCAGTATTTT. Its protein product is CASRKRSGRATDTQYF.

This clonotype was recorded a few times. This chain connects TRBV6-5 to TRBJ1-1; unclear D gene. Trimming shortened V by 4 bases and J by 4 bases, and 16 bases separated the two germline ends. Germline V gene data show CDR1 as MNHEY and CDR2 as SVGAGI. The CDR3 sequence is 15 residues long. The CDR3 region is CASSSQDYLGTEAFF. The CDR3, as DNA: TGTGCCAGCAGTTCCCAAGACTATTTGGGCACTGAAGCTTTCTTT.